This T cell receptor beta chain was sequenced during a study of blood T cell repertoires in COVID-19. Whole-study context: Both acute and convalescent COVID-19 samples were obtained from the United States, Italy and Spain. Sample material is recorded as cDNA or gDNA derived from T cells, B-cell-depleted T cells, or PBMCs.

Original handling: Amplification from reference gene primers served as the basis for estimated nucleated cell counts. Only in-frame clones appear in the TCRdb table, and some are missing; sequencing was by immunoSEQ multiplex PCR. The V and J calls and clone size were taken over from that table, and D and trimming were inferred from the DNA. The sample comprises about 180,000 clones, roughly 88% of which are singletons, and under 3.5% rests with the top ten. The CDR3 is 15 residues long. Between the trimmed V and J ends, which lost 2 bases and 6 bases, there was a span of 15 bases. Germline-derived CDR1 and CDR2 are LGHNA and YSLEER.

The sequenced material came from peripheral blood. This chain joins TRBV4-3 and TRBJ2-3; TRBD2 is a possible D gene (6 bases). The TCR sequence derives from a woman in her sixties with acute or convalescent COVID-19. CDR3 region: CASSQSGAQLDTQYF. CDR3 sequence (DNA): TGCGCCAGCAGCCAATCGGGAGCCCAGTTGGATACGCAGTATTTT.